What follows are 9 T cell receptor beta chains derived from one specimen sequenced in a study of T cells in Graves' hyperthyroidism and ophthalmopathy (dated by TCRdb to the late 2010s). Receptor libraries were prepared by multiplex PCR. The sequencing machine was an Illumina HiSeq 2000. The TCR beta CDR3 regions were amplified from RNA transcripts. For the first round of RT-PCR on the TCR CDR3, the HTBI primer set was used together with the Qiagen OneStep RT-PCR kit. TCRdb passed the public sequencing reads through fastp at Q25 and MiXCR, retaining productive beta sequences. Identical CDR3 proteins give one entry, which carries the most common genes and DNA. The sample yields under 300,000 distinct CDR3 sequences; roughly 15% were counted once. Roughly 15% of the sample is held by the ten biggest clonotypes. The sample taken for sequencing was blood. Receptors originate from a middle-aged woman with Graves' hyperthyroidism that later progressed to Graves' ophthalmopathy.

This clonotype was seen repeatedly, ten times or more. This chain uses TRBV13 with TRBJ2-5, with 15 bases that match TRBD2. Looked up from germline, CDR1 is PRHDT and CDR2 is FYEKMQ (reference sequence). CDR3 size: 21 residues. The V and J ends lost 5 bases and 4 bases, in that order; junction bases with no gene match: 20. CDR3: CASSPRDGGRGLAGGPETQYF. The CDR3 DNA reads TGTGCCAGCAGCCCCCGGGACGGCGGACGGGGACTAGCGGGAGGCCCAGAGACCCAGTACTTC. Together with reference TRBV13 and TRBJ2-5, the CDR3 gives the full variable domain: AAGVIQSPRHLIKEKRETATLKCYPIPRHDTVYWYQQGPGQDPQFLISFYEKMQSDKGSIPDRFSAQQFSDYHSELNMSSLELGDSALYFCASSPRDGGRGLAGGPETQYFGPGTRLLVL.

V is TRBV2 and J is TRBJ2-3; D possibly matches TRBD1 or TRBD2 (5 bases each). The CDR3 consists of 15 residues. Looked up from germline, CDR1 is SNHLY and CDR2 is FYNNEI. V was shortened by 1 base and J by 4 bases, with 12 bases between the two germline ends. The DNA of the CDR3 is TGTGCCAGCAGTGAAGAGAGGGGCAGCCCAGATACGCAGTATTTT. Translating gives CASSEERGSPDTQYF.

The rearrangement joins TRBV28 to TRBJ1-2; D unclear. The CDR3 has 12 residues. V lost 4 bases and J 5 bases, leaving 8 bases between the germline ends. Germline lookup yields CDR1 MDHEN and CDR2 SYDVKM. This CDR3 is CASSSSGYGYTF. DNA of the CDR3: TGTGCCAGCAGTTCCTCAGGATATGGCTACACCTTC.

In this sample, this clonotype turned up many times. The J gene is TRBJ2-1, the V gene TRBV28; 7 positions agree with TRBD1. The J segment lost 0 bases and the V segment lost 6 bases, leaving 17 bases of the junction unmatched. Germline CDR1 is MDHEN and CDR2 is SYDVKM. The CDR3 contains 19 residues. DNA for the CDR3: TGTGCCAGCAGCGTTAATCCGGGACAGCCGTTGAGCTCCTACAATGAGCAGTTCTTC. It encodes CASSVNPGQPLSSYNEQFF. The full variable domain, its missing parts supplied by reference TRBV28 and TRBJ2-1, is DVKVTQSSRYLVKRTGEKVFLECVQDMDHENMFWYRQDPGLGLRLIYFSYDVKMKEKGDIPEGYSVSREKKERFSLILESASTNQTSMYLCASSVNPGQPLSSYNEQFFGPGTRLTVL.

This clonotype was observed many times. V usage is TRBV12-3 or TRBV12-4 and J usage is TRBJ2-2; tentatively, D is TRBD2 (6 bases). V lost 3 bases, J lost 6 bases, and 14 bases lay in between. CDR3 length: 15 amino acids. CDR3 sequence: CASSFAGPGAGELFF. The CDR3 DNA follows: TGTGCCAGCAGTTTTGCGGGGCCCGGCGCCGGGGAGCTGTTTTTT.

This clonotype was detected ten times or more. The chain uses TRBV4-1 and TRBJ2-5; 9 bases agree with TRBD2. The CDR3 has 17 amino acids. The germline V gene has CDR1 MGHRA and CDR2 YSYEKL. With V trimmed by 4 bases and J by 4 bases, 13 bases remained unmatched. CDR3 sequence: CASSPLGLAGKGETQYF. DNA of the CDR3: TGCGCCAGCAGCCCTTTAGGCCTAGCGGGAAAGGGAGAGACCCAGTACTTC.

The chain joins TRBV10-3 to TRBJ1-1, with D possibly being TRBD1 (5 bases). The length of the CDR3 is 16 residues. CDR1 is ENHRY and CDR2 is SYGVKD in the germline V gene. V was pared by 2 bases and J by 3 bases, with 16 bases between. CDR3: CAISEIAPGTYTEAFF. The CDR3 DNA reads TGTGCCATCAGTGAGATCGCTCCCGGGACTTACACTGAAGCTTTCTTT.

This clonotype has at least ten counts. The chain carries TRBV28 and TRBJ2-7, with 8 nucleotides matching TRBD2. The CDR3 has 15 residues. Germline-derived CDR1 and CDR2 are MDHEN and SYDVKM. V was clipped by 3 bases and J by 3 bases; unmatched bases: 7. The CDR3 here is CASSLRRGRLYEQYF. In nucleotides, the CDR3 is TGTGCCAGCAGTTTGCGTCGCGGGAGGCTCTACGAGCAGTACTTC.

The rearrangement joins TRBV28 to TRBJ2-6; D perhaps matches TRBD2 (5 bases). Trimming stripped 1 base from V and 0 bases from J, with 7 bases between. The CDR3 has 16 amino acids. CDR1 MDHEN and CDR2 SYDVKM come from the germline V gene. The CDR3 reads CASSLYSGSGANVLTF. CDR3 bases: TGTGCCAGCAGTTTATACAGCGGCTCTGGGGCCAACGTCCTGACTTTC. The whole variable domain, remainder taken from reference TRBV28 and TRBJ2-6, is DVKVTQSSRYLVKRTGEKVFLECVQDMDHENMFWYRQDPGLGLRLIYFSYDVKMKEKGDIPEGYSVSREKKERFSLILESASTNQTSMYLCASSLYSGSGANVLTFGAGSRLTVL.